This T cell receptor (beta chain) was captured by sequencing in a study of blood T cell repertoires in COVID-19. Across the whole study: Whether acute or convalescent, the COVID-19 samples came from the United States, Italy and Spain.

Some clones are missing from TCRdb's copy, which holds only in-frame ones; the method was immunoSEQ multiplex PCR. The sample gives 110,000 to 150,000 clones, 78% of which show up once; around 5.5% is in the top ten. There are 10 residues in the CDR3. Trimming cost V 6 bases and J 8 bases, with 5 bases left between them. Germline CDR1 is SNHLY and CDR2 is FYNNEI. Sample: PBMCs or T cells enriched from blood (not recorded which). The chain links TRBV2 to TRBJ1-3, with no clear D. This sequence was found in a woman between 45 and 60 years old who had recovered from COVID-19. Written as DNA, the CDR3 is TGTGCCAGCAGGAGAGACACCATATATTTT. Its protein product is CASRRDTIYF.